This is a list of T cell receptor beta chains from one sample in a study of blood T cell repertoires in COVID-19. Using immunoSEQ multiplex PCR, the repertoire was profiled, and TCRdb retains in-frame clones only, with some absent. The sample yields 25,000 to 30,000 clones, around 90% seen once. The sequencing sample was made of peripheral blood. These receptor sequences come from a human donor in a cohort sampled during active COVID-19. Each CDR3 is given with its conserved first and last residue. The D gene is left open where the match is weak. Size is omitted from some rows. Given values are once, few, many or a class for expanded clones.

J gene: TRBJ1-2
V gene: TRBV5-3
clone size: .
D gene: .
CDR3 protein: CARRAGVPLKRYGYTF
CDR3 DNA: TGTGCCAGGAGGGCGGGAGTCCCTCTAAAAAGGTATGGCTACACCTTC

J gene: TRBJ2-7
V gene: TRBV7-3
clone size: .
D gene: TRBD1
CDR3 protein: CASSLYSGQGVSEQYF
CDR3 DNA: TGTGCCAGCAGCTTATACTCGGGACAGGGGGTCAGCGAGCAGTACTTC

J gene: TRBJ2-5
V gene: TRBV7-7
clone size: .
D gene: .
CDR3 protein: CASSLARQETQYF
CDR3 DNA: TGTGCTAGCAGCTTAGCCAGGCAAGAGACCCAGTACTTC

J gene: TRBJ2-2
V gene: TRBV6-2/TRBV6-3
clone size: .
D gene: .
CDR3 protein: CASSYKRGTGELFF
CDR3 DNA: TGTGCCAGCAGTTACAAGAGAGGTACCGGGGAGCTGTTTTTT

J gene: TRBJ2-5
V gene: TRBV18
clone size: .
D gene: .
CDR3 protein: CASSPRAQETQYF
CDR3 DNA: TGTGCCAGCTCACCGAGAGCGCAAGAGACCCAGTACTTC

J gene: TRBJ1-3
V gene: TRBV19
clone size: .
D gene: .
CDR3 protein: CASSNEGAGNTIYF
CDR3 DNA: TGTGCCAGTAGTAATGAGGGGGCTGGAAACACCATATATTTT

J gene: TRBJ2-5
V gene: TRBV19
clone size: once
D gene: .
CDR3 protein: CASSIGRVKETQYF
CDR3 DNA: TGTGCCAGTAGTATAGGCAGGGTGAAGGAGACCCAGTACTTC

J gene: TRBJ1-1
V gene: TRBV11-1
clone size: .
D gene: TRBD1
CDR3 protein: CASSLLPGGNTEAFF
CDR3 DNA: TGTGCCAGCAGCTTATTACCAGGGGGTAACACTGAAGCTTTCTTT

J gene: TRBJ1-2
V gene: TRBV6-5
clone size: .
D gene: TRBD1
CDR3 protein: CASSHNRGQRYGYTF
CDR3 DNA: TGTGCCAGCAGTCACAACAGGGGGCAGCGCTATGGCTACACCTTC

J gene: TRBJ1-2
V gene: TRBV21-1
clone size: .
D gene: .
CDR3 protein: CASSKVIGVGGLYGYTF
CDR3 DNA: TGTGCCAGCAGCAAAGTAATAGGAGTCGGGGGGCTATATGGCTACACCTTC

J gene: TRBJ2-1
V gene: TRBV7-8
clone size: once
D gene: TRBD2
CDR3 protein: CASSPQTRGGGQDEQFF
CDR3 DNA: TGTGCCAGCAGCCCCCAAACGCGGGGGGGCGGCCAAGATGAGCAGTTCTTC

J gene: TRBJ1-1
V gene: TRBV5-4
clone size: .
D gene: .
CDR3 protein: CASSLAGGRSGGAFF
CDR3 DNA: TGTGCCAGCAGCTTGGCCGGTGGGAGGAGCGGGGGGGCTTTCTTT

J gene: TRBJ1-5
V gene: TRBV19
clone size: .
D gene: TRBD1
CDR3 protein: CASTASGTGTSNQPQHF
CDR3 DNA: TGTGCCAGTACCGCGTCGGGGACAGGGACCAGCAATCAGCCCCAGCATTTT

J gene: TRBJ2-1
V gene: TRBV7-2
clone size: .
D gene: TRBD2
CDR3 protein: CASSTARGDYNEQFF
CDR3 DNA: TGTGCCAGCAGCACGGCCCGGGGGGACTACAATGAGCAGTTCTTC

J gene: TRBJ2-1
V gene: TRBV27
clone size: .
D gene: .
CDR3 protein: CASSLQGSGEQFF
CDR3 DNA: TGTGCCAGCAGTTTACAGGGGAGTGGTGAGCAGTTCTTC

J gene: TRBJ1-3
V gene: TRBV5-1
clone size: .
D gene: .
CDR3 protein: CASSLTHSGSGNTIYF
CDR3 DNA: TGCGCCAGCAGCTTGACCCACAGCGGCTCTGGAAACACCATATATTTT

J gene: TRBJ1-2
V gene: TRBV6-5
clone size: .
D gene: TRBD1
CDR3 protein: CASNNNRGGYGYTF
CDR3 DNA: TGTGCCAGCAACAATAACAGGGGTGGCTATGGCTACACCTTC

J gene: TRBJ1-5
V gene: TRBV19
clone size: .
D gene: .
CDR3 protein: CASDGVSNQPQHF
CDR3 DNA: TGTGCCAGTGACGGGGTAAGCAATCAGCCCCAGCATTTT

J gene: TRBJ1-2
V gene: TRBV19
clone size: .
D gene: .
CDR3 protein: CASNKYSQTGNYGYTF
CDR3 DNA: TGTGCCAGTAACAAATACTCCCAGACGGGGAACTATGGCTACACCTTC

J gene: TRBJ1-1
V gene: TRBV5-4
clone size: .
D gene: .
CDR3 protein: CASSFSTGKGTEAFF
CDR3 DNA: TGTGCCAGCAGCTTTTCAACAGGGAAGGGCACTGAAGCTTTCTTT

J gene: TRBJ2-5
V gene: TRBV5-1
clone size: .
D gene: .
CDR3 protein: CASSSQTGTTTGETQYF
CDR3 DNA: TGCGCCAGCAGCTCGCAAACCGGGACAACCACGGGGGAGACCCAGTACTTC

J gene: TRBJ1-4
V gene: TRBV18
clone size: .
D gene: .
CDR3 protein: CASSPSGSGEKLFF
CDR3 DNA: TGTGCCAGCTCACCGTCCGGATCGGGGGAAAAACTGTTTTTT

J gene: TRBJ2-5
V gene: TRBV7-2
clone size: .
D gene: TRBD2
CDR3 protein: CASSLTGTSGGQETQYF
CDR3 DNA: TGTGCCAGCAGCTTAACCGGGACTAGCGGGGGCCAAGAGACCCAGTACTTC

J gene: TRBJ1-6
V gene: TRBV28
clone size: .
D gene: TRBD1
CDR3 protein: CASSYPGGDSPLHF
CDR3 DNA: TGTGCCAGCAGTTACCCAGGGGGCGATTCACCCCTCCACTTT

J gene: TRBJ1-4
V gene: TRBV7-9
clone size: .
D gene: .
CDR3 protein: CASSQAGGFGRTNEKLFF
CDR3 DNA: TGTGCCAGCAGTCAGGCCGGGGGTTTTGGTAGAACTAATGAAAAACTGTTTTTT

J gene: TRBJ1-5
V gene: TRBV27
clone size: .
D gene: TRBD1
CDR3 protein: CASSSGTGLQPQHF
CDR3 DNA: TGTGCCAGCAGTTCCGGGACAGGTCTTCAGCCCCAGCATTTT

J gene: TRBJ1-1
V gene: TRBV18
clone size: .
D gene: .
CDR3 protein: CASSLEGVDTEAFF
CDR3 DNA: TGTGCCAGCTCACTAGAGGGGGTGGACACTGAAGCTTTCTTT

J gene: TRBJ2-3
V gene: TRBV7-9
clone size: .
D gene: TRBD2
CDR3 protein: CASERGGSSSTDTQYF
CDR3 DNA: TGTGCCAGCGAGCGGGGGGGCTCTTCTAGCACAGATACGCAGTATTTT

J gene: TRBJ2-7
V gene: TRBV6-1
clone size: once
D gene: TRBD1
CDR3 protein: CASSDRQGQYF
CDR3 DNA: TGTGCCAGCAGTGACCGACAGGGCCAGTACTTC

J gene: TRBJ2-7
V gene: TRBV18
clone size: .
D gene: .
CDR3 protein: CASSPATGSSYEQYF
CDR3 DNA: TGTGCCAGCTCACCGGCGACGGGAAGCTCCTACGAGCAGTACTTC

J gene: TRBJ1-2
V gene: TRBV3-1/TRBV3-2
clone size: .
D gene: TRBD1
CDR3 protein: CASSQRTGGYTF
CDR3 DNA: TGTGCCAGCAGCCAACGGACAGGAGGCTACACCTTC

J gene: TRBJ1-3
V gene: TRBV10-3
clone size: .
D gene: TRBD1
CDR3 protein: CAISGQGSGNTIYF
CDR3 DNA: TGTGCCATCAGTGGACAGGGGTCCGGAAACACCATATATTTT

J gene: TRBJ2-2
V gene: TRBV7-8
clone size: .
D gene: TRBD1
CDR3 protein: CASSAPDRENTGELFF
CDR3 DNA: TGTGCCAGCAGCGCCCCCGACAGGGAGAACACCGGGGAGCTGTTTTTT

J gene: TRBJ1-1
V gene: TRBV18
clone size: .
D gene: TRBD1
CDR3 protein: CASSLRQGSMNTEAFF
CDR3 DNA: TGTGCCAGCTCTCTTCGACAGGGGAGCATGAACACTGAAGCTTTCTTT

J gene: TRBJ2-7
V gene: TRBV11-2
clone size: .
D gene: TRBD1
CDR3 protein: CASSRQGYEQYF
CDR3 DNA: TGTGCCAGCAGCCGACAGGGATACGAGCAGTACTTC

J gene: TRBJ1-5
V gene: TRBV19
clone size: .
D gene: TRBD1
CDR3 protein: CASSTGQGLGNQPQHF
CDR3 DNA: TGTGCCAGTAGTACAGGACAGGGCCTGGGCAATCAGCCCCAGCATTTT

J gene: TRBJ1-4
V gene: TRBV2
clone size: .
D gene: .
CDR3 protein: CASSGAGGEKLFF
CDR3 DNA: TGTGCCAGCAGTGGGGCCGGGGGAGAAAAACTGTTTTTT

J gene: TRBJ2-1
V gene: TRBV9
clone size: .
D gene: .
CDR3 protein: CASSVKGTSRGGLDEQFF
CDR3 DNA: TGTGCCAGCAGCGTGAAAGGGACTTCTCGAGGAGGCCTTGATGAGCAGTTCTTC

J gene: TRBJ2-6
V gene: TRBV4-1
clone size: .
D gene: TRBD1
CDR3 protein: CASSHPGQTYSGANVLTF
CDR3 DNA: TGCGCCAGCAGCCATCCGGGACAGACCTACTCTGGGGCCAACGTCCTGACTTTC

J gene: TRBJ1-2
V gene: TRBV10-3
clone size: .
D gene: .
CDR3 protein: CAISPSTGVYGYTF
CDR3 DNA: TGTGCCATCAGTCCTTCCACCGGGGTCTATGGCTACACCTTC

J gene: TRBJ2-7
V gene: TRBV18
clone size: .
D gene: TRBD2
CDR3 protein: CASSLSGGRYEQYF
CDR3 DNA: TGTGCCAGCTCCCTCTCGGGGGGGCGTTACGAGCAGTACTTC

J gene: TRBJ2-3
V gene: TRBV10-1
clone size: .
D gene: TRBD1
CDR3 protein: CASSESGGQGTDTQYF
CDR3 DNA: TGCGCCAGCAGTGAGAGTGGCGGACAGGGCACAGATACGCAGTATTTT

J gene: TRBJ1-2
V gene: TRBV9
clone size: .
D gene: .
CDR3 protein: CASSVDSNYGYTF
CDR3 DNA: TGTGCCAGCAGCGTAGACAGTAACTATGGCTACACCTTC

J gene: TRBJ1-5
V gene: TRBV7-9
clone size: few
D gene: .
CDR3 protein: CASSYSRLGNQPQHF
CDR3 DNA: TGTGCCAGCAGCTATTCACGACTGGGCAATCAGCCCCAGCATTTT

J gene: TRBJ1-4
V gene: TRBV20-1
clone size: .
D gene: TRBD1
CDR3 protein: CSASRTGGSGEKLFF
CDR3 DNA: TGCAGTGCTAGTAGAACAGGGGGATCTGGTGAAAAACTGTTTTTT